Listed here are 10 T cell receptor beta chains from one sample, sequenced in a study of blood T cell repertoires in COVID-19. Generated by immunoSEQ multiplex PCR, the TCRdb table keeps only in-frame clones and is missing some. The table lists under 200,000 clones, approximately 88% of them singletons. Source material: peripheral blood. Source of these receptors: a woman aged 55-70 years who had recovered from COVID-19.

V is TRBV12-3 or TRBV12-4 and J is TRBJ2-7, with 7 bases identical to TRBD1. V dropped 4 bases and J dropped 12; count of bases not matched to a gene: 12. The CDR3 has 13 residues. This chain's CDR3 is CASSSQGFGAPYF. The CDR3 DNA is TGTGCCAGCAGTTCACAGGGGTTCGGGGCCCCGTACTTC.

This chain links TRBV28 with TRBJ1-6, with D possibly TRBD1 on 6 matching bases. V was pared by 8 bases and J by 9 bases, with 14 bases between. This CDR3 is built from 13 residues. Germline CDR1 MDHEN, CDR2 SYDVKM. The CDR3 bases are TGTGCCAGCCGCGGGGGGCCGGGTTCACCCCTCCACTTT. Protein: CASRGGPGSPLHF.

V is TRBV5-8 and J is TRBJ2-7; 7 positions match TRBD1. Trimming took 2 bases from V and 4 from J; bases not matched to a gene: 6. Germline V CDR1 and CDR2: SGHTS, YDEGEE. This CDR3 spans 14 amino acids. This CDR3 is CASSFPQGQYEQYF. DNA for the CDR3: TGTGCCAGCAGCTTTCCACAGGGGCAGTACGAGCAGTACTTC.

This clone was seen just once. This chain uses TRBV4-3 with TRBJ2-2, with D perhaps matching TRBD1 (6 bases). CDR3 length: 16 amino acids. With 4 bases removed from V and 0 bases from J, the gap between germline ends came to 12 bases. Germline CDR1 reads LGHNA; CDR2 reads YSLEER. CDR3 protein: CASSLIRGANTGELFF. CDR3 DNA sequence: TGCGCCAGCAGCCTAATCAGGGGCGCGAACACCGGGGAGCTGTTTTTT.

The chain couples TRBV6-6 to TRBJ1-1; 7 bases line up with TRBD1. This CDR3 has 13 residues. V lost 7 bases, J lost 3 bases, and 5 bases stayed unmatched. CDR1 is MNHNY and CDR2 is SVGAGI in the germline V gene (reference sequence). The CDR3 DNA follows: TGTGCCAGCACAAAAGACAGGGACACTGAAGCTTTCTTT. Protein: CASTKDRDTEAFF.

The chain employs TRBV5-1 and TRBJ2-3, with TRBD2 identical over 9 bases. Losses at the gene ends were 0 bases for V and 5 bases for J; bases not matched to a gene: 4. The CDR3 contains 15 residues. CDR1 and CDR2 from the germline V gene are SGHRS and YFSETQ. CDR3 protein: CASSLGLAGIDTQYF. In DNA form, the CDR3 reads TGCGCCAGCAGCTTGGGGCTAGCGGGGATAGATACGCAGTATTTT.

V gene TRBV11-2 combines with J gene TRBJ2-7; no definite D call. This CDR3 has 14 amino acids. V was shortened by 5 bases and J by 1 base, with 12 bases between the two germline ends. The germline gives CDR1 SGHAT, CDR2 FQNNGV. CDR3 residues: CASSRESLSYEQYF. The DNA for the CDR3 is TGTGCCAGCAGCCGAGAGAGTCTGTCCTACGAGCAGTACTTC.

This chain links TRBV15 with TRBJ2-7; D is possibly TRBD1 (5 bases). V gave up 3 bases and J gave up 6 bases, with 15 bases separating them. CDR3 size: 14 residues. The germline gives CDR1 LNHNV, CDR2 YYDKDF (reference sequence). CDR3 sequence reads: CATSRGRDGVEQYF. The CDR3, as DNA: TGTGCCACCAGCAGGGGCAGGGATGGTGTCGAGCAGTACTTC.

V is TRBV28 and J is TRBJ2-7; 10 bases line up with TRBD2. The CDR3 has 15 amino acids. The trim removed 6 bases at V and 0 bases at J, leaving 5 bases unmatched. Per germline, CDR1 MDHEN and CDR2 SYDVKM. CDR3 protein: CASRTGTSDSYEQYF. CDR3 in DNA: TGTGCCAGCAGGACCGGGACTAGCGACTCCTACGAGCAGTACTTC.

The chain has TRBV5-1 and TRBJ1-4; D remains ambiguous. CDR3 size: 13 residues. Trimming left V 4 bases short and J 2 bases short, with 6 bases between. The germline CDR1 and CDR2 sequences are SGHRS and YFSETQ. The CDR3 sequence: CASSLDTNEKLFF. DNA for the CDR3: TGCGCCAGCAGCCTAGACACTAATGAAAAACTGTTTTTT.